This T cell receptor beta chain is from a study of beta chain features in type 1 diabetes. The CDR3 is 16 residues long. The V end lost 4 bases, the J end lost 3 bases, and 20 bases lay between the germline ends. Germline loops: CDR1 SGHNT, CDR2 YYREEE (reference sequence). This clone has a handful of counts. Sorting based on CD45RO/CCR7/CD25/CD127/CD95/CD27 separated CD4+ naive, central memory, regulatory and stem cell-like memory cells. Reverse transcribing all isolated RNA meant expressed TCRB transcripts were sequenced. Clones were read by immunoSEQ multiplex PCR, and TCRdb kept only the in-frame ones, dropping some. The table has about 150,000 clones, over 8.5% seen once; the top ten hold around 2%.

Sequenced input: central memory CD4+ T cells from blood. The V call is TRBV5-4, the J call TRBJ2-7, with a possible D match to TRBD1 (5 bases). This TCR came from a man aged 18 to 30 in good health. The CDR3 sequence is CASSQEVTGEVYEQYF. The CDR3 DNA is TGTGCCAGCAGCCAAGAGGTTACAGGAGAGGTCTACGAGCAGTACTTC.